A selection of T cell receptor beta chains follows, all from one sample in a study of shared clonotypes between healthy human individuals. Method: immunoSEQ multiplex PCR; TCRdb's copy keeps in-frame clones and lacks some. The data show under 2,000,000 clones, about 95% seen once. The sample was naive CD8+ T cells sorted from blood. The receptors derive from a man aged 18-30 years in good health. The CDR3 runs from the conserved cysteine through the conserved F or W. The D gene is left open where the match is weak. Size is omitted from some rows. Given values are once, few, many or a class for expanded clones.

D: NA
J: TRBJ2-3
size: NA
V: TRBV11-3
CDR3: CASSRGTDTQYF
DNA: TGTGCCAGCAGCAGGGGCACAGATACGCAGTATTTT

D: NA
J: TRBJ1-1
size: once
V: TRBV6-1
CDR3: CASSFGWDGTEAFF
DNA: TGTGCCAGTAGCTTCGGATGGGATGGCACTGAAGCTTTCTTT

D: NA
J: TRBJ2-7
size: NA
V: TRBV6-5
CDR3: CASSYSTGYSYEQYF
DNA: TGTGCCAGCAGTTACTCGACAGGTTACTCCTACGAGCAGTACTTC

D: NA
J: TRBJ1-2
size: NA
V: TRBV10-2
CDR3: CASSESLIGRIYGYTF
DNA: TGCGCCAGCAGTGAGTCCCTGATTGGCAGGATCTATGGCTACACCTTC

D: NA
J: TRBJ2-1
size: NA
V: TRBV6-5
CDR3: CASSYSENNEQFF
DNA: TGTGCCAGCAGTTACTCAGAAAACAATGAGCAGTTCTTC

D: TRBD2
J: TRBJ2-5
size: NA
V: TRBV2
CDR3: CASNPGPGGEETQYF
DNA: TGTGCCAGCAACCCCGGACCGGGAGGGGAAGAGACCCAGTACTTC

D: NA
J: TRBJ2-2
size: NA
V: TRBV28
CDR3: CASTLGWGRTNTGELFF
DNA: TGTGCCAGCACTTTGGGTTGGGGGAGAACGAACACCGGGGAGCTGTTTTTT

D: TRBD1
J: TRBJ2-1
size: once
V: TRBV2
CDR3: CASNGETGGLDEQFF
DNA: TGTGCCAGCAATGGGGAAACAGGGGGCTTGGATGAGCAGTTCTTC

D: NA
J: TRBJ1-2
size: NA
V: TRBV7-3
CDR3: CASSLTGGTYGYTF
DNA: TGTGCCAGCAGCTTAACAGGGGGTACCTATGGCTACACCTTC

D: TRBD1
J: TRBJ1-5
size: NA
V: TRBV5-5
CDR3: CASSWDRAPNQPQHF
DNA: TGTGCCAGCAGCTGGGACAGGGCCCCCAATCAGCCCCAGCATTTT

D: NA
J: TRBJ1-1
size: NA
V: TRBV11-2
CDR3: CASSLDLRLREAFF
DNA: TGTGCCAGCAGCTTAGATCTGCGCCTCAGGGAAGCTTTCTTT

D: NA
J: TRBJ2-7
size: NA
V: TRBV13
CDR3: CASSLGRVSYEQYF
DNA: TGTGCCAGCAGCTTAGGGAGGGTCTCCTACGAGCAGTACTTC

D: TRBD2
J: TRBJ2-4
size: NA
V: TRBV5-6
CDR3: CASSLGLAGVNIQYF
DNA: TGTGCCAGCAGCCTGGGACTAGCGGGAGTAAACATTCAGTACTTC

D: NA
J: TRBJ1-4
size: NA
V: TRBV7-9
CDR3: CASSLSPEKLFF
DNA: TGTGCCAGCAGCTTATCACCGGAAAAACTGTTTTTT

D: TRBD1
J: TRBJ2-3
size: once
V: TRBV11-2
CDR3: CASSLTGDRVGDTQYF
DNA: TGTGCCAGCAGCTTAACGGGGGACAGGGTAGGGGATACGCAGTATTTT